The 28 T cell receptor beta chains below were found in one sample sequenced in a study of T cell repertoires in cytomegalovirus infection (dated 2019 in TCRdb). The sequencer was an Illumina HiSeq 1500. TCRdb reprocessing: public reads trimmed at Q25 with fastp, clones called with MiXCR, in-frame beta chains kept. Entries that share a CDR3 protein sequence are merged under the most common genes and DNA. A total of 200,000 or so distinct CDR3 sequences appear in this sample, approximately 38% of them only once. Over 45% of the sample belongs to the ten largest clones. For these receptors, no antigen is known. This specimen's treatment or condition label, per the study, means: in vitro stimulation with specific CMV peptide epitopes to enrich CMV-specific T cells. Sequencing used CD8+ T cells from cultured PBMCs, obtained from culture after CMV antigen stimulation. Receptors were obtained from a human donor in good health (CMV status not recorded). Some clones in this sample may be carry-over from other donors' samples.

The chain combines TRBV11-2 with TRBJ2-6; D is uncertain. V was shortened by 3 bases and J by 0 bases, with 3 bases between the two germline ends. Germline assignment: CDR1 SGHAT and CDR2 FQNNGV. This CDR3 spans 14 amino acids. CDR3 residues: CASSLHSGANVLTF. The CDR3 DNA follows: TGTGCCAGCAGCTTGCACTCTGGGGCCAACGTCCTGACTTTC.

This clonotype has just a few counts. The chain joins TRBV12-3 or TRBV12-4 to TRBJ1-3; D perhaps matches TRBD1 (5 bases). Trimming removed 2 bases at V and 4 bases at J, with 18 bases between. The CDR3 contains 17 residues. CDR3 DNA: TGTGCCAGCAGTTTAACGTCCGGGGGGGGGAAAGGAAACACCATATATTTT. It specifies CASSLTSGGGKGNTIYF.

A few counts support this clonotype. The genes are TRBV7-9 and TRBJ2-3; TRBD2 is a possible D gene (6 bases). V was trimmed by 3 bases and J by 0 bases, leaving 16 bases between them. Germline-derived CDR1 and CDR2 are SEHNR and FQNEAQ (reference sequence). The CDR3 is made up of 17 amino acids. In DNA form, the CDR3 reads TGTGCCAGCAGCTTCAAACCCTCGGGGGAAAGCACAGATACGCAGTATTTT. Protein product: CASSFKPSGESTDTQYF.

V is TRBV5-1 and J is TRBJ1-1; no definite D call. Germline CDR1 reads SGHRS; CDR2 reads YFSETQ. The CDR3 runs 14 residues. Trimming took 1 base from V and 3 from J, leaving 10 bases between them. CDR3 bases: TGCGCCAGCAGCTTGCAGGATCTCGACACTGAAGCTTTCTTT. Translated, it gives CASSLQDLDTEAFF.

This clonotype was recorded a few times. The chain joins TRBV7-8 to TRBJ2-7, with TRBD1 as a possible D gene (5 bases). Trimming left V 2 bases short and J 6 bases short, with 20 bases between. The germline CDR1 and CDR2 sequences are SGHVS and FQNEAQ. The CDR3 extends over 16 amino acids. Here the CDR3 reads CASSLFEGASLSEQYF. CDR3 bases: TGTGCCAGCAGCTTATTTGAAGGGGCTAGTCTCTCCGAGCAGTACTTC.

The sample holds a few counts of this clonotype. CDR3 amino acids: CASRGYYTGELFF. As DNA, the CDR3 is TGTGCCAGCAGGGGATATTACACCGGGGAGCTGTTTTTT. This chain connects TRBV28 to TRBJ2-2, with unresolved D. V was shortened by 6 bases and J by 3 bases, with 8 bases between the two germline ends. CDR1 is MDHEN, CDR2 SYDVKM, per germline. CDR3 length equals 13 residues. The variable domain in full, completed from reference TRBV28 and TRBJ2-2, reads DVKVTQSSRYLVKRTGEKVFLECVQDMDHENMFWYRQDPGLGLRLIYFSYDVKMKEKGDIPEGYSVSREKKERFSLILESASTNQTSMYLCASRGYYTGELFFGEGSRLTVL.

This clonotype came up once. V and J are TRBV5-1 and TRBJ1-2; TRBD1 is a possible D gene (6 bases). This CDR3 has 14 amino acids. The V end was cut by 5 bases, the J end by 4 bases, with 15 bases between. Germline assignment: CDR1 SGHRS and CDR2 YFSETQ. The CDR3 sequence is CASRDSSSVYGYTF. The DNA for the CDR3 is TGCGCCAGCAGGGACAGTTCCTCGGTCTATGGCTACACCTTC.

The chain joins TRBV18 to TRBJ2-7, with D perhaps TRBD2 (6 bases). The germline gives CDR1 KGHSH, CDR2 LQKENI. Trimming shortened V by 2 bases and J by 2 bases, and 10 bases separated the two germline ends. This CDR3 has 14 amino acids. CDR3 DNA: TGTGCCAGCTCACCATCGGGGGTTCCCTACGAGCAGTACTTC. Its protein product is CASSPSGVPYEQYF. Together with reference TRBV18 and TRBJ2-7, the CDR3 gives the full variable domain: NAGVMQNPRHLVRRRGQEARLRCSPMKGHSHVYWYRQLPEEGLKFMVYLQKENIIDESGMPKERFSAEFPKEGPSILRIQQVVRGDSAAYFCASSPSGVPYEQYFGPGTRLTVT.

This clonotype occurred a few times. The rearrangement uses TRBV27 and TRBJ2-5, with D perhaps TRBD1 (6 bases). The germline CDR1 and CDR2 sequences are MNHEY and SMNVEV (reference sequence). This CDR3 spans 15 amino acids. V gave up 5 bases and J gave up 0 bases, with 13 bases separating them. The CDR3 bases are TGTGCCAGCAGTATCTTCGGACAGTACCAAGAGACCCAGTACTTC. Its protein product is CASSIFGQYQETQYF.

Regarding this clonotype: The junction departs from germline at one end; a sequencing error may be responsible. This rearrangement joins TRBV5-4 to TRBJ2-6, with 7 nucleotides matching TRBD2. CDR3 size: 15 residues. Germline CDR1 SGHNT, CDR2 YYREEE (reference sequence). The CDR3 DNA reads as TGTGCCAGCAGCTTCCGGGAGGCTGGGGCCAACGACCTGACTTTC. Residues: CASSFREAGANDLTF.

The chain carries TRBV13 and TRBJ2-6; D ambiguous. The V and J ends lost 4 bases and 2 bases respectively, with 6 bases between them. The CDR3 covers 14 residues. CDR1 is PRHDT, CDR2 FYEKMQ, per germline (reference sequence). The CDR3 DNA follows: TGTGCCAGCAGCTCTTATGCTGGGGCCAACGTCCTGACTTTC. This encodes CASSSYAGANVLTF.

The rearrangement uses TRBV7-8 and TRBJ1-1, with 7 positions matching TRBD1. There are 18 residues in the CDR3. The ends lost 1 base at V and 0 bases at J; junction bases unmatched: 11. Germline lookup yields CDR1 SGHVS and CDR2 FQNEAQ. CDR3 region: CASSLVVGGRVVNTEAFF. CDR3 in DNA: TGTGCCAGCAGCTTAGTGGTAGGGGGCAGGGTTGTGAACACTGAAGCTTTCTTT.

The CDR3 is CASRLGGAWDGYTF. The CDR3 DNA reads TGTGCCAGCAGATTGGGCGGGGCCTGGGACGGCTACACCTTC. The J gene is TRBJ1-2, the V gene TRBV28, with D possibly being TRBD1 (5 bases). Deletions cut 6 bases from V and 8 bases from J, with 19 bases between. The CDR3 runs 14 residues. CDR1 is MDHEN, CDR2 SYDVKM, per germline.

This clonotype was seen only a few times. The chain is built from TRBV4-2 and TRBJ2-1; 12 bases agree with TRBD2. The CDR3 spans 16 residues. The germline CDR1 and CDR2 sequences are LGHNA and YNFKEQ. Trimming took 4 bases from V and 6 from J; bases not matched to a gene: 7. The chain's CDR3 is CASSPHLAGGGNEQFF. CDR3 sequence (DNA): TGTGCCAGCAGCCCACATCTAGCGGGAGGGGGCAATGAGCAGTTCTTC.

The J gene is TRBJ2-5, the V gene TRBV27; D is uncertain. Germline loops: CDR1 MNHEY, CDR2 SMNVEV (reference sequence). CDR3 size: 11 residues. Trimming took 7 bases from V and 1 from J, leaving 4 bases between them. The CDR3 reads CASKLQETQYF. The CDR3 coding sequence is TGTGCCAGCAAACTCCAAGAGACCCAGTACTTC.

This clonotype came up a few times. CDR3 protein: CASSLAVRGGIGGDEQFF. The CDR3 nucleotides read TGCGCCAGCAGCTTGGCGGTGCGGGGGGGTATAGGTGGGGACGAGCAGTTCTTC. The V and J genes are TRBV5-1 and TRBJ2-1; TRBD2 aligns across 9 bases. The V gene end was trimmed by 0 bases and the J gene end by 10 bases; junction bases not matched to a gene: 17. Germline assignment: CDR1 SGHRS and CDR2 YFSETQ. This CDR3 has 18 residues.

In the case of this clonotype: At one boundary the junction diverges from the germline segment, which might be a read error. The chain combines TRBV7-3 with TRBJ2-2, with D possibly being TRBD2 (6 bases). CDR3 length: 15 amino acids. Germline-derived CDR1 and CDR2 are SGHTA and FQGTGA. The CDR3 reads CASGPSDANTGELSF. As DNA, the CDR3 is TGTGCCAGCGGCCCTAGCGATGCGAACACCGGGGAGCTGTCTTTT.

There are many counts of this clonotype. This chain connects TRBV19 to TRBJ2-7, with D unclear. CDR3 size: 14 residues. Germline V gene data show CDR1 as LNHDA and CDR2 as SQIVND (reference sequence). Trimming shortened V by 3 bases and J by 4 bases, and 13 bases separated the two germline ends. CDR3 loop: CASSMLPGPYEQYF. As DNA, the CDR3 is TGTGCCAGTAGTATGCTGCCTGGTCCATACGAGCAGTACTTC.

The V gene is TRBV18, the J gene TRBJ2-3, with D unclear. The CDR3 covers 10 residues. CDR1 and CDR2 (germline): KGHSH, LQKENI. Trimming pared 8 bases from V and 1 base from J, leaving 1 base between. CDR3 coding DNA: TGTGCCAGCCGCACAGATACGCAGTATTTT. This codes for CASRTDTQYF.

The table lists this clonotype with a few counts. Written as DNA, the CDR3 is TGTGCCAGCAGACATAGGGGGTTCGACAGCAACTACAATGAGCAGTTCTTC. Its protein is CASRHRGFDSNYNEQFF. The chain links TRBV28 to TRBJ2-1; TRBD1 might be the D (6 bases). The V and J ends lost 6 bases and 3 bases respectively, with 21 bases between them. Germline V lookup: CDR1 MDHEN, CDR2 SYDVKM. This CDR3 is 17 amino acids long.

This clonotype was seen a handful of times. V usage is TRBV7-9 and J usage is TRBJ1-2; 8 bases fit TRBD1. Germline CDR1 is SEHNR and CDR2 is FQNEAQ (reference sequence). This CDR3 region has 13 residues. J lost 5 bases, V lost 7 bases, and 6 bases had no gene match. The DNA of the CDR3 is TGTGCCAGCACTGGACAGGGCTATTATGGCTACACCTTC. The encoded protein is CASTGQGYYGYTF.

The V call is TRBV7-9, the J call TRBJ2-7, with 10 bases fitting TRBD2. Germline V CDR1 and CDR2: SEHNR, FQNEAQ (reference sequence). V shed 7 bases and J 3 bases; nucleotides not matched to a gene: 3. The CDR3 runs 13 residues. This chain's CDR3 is CASTAGGRYEQYF. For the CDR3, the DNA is TGTGCCAGCACAGCGGGAGGGCGCTACGAGCAGTACTTC.

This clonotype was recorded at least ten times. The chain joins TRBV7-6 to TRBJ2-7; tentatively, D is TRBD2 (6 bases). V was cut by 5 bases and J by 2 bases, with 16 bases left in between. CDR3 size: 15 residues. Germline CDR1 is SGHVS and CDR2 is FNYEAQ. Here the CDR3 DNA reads TGTGCCAGCAGCCGAGCCGGCGGGGCGACCTACGAGCAGTACTTC. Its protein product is CASSRAGGATYEQYF.

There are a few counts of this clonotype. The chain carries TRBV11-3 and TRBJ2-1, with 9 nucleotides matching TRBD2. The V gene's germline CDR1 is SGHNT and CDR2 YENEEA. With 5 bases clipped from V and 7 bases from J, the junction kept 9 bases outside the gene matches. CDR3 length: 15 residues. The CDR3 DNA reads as TGTGCCAGCAGCAGGGCGGGGGGGCCTTCTAATGAGCAGTTCTTC. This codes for CASSRAGGPSNEQFF.

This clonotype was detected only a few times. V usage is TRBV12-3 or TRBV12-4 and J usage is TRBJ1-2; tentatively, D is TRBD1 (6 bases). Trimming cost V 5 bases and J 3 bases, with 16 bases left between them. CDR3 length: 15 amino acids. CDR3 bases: TGTGCCAGCAGTCCCGGGGGGGCTTATGACTATGGCTACACCTTC. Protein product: CASSPGGAYDYGYTF.

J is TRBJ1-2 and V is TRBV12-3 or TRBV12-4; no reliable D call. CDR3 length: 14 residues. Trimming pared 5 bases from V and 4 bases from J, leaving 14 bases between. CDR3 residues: CASSPSAEGYGYTF. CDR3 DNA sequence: TGTGCCAGCAGTCCCTCGGCGGAGGGCTATGGCTACACCTTC.

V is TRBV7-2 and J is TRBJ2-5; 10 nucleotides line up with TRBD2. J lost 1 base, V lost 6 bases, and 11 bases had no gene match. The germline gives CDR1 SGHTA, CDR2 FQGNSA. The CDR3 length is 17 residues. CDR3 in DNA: TGTGCCAGCAGTTTAACGGGACTAGCGTACATCCAAGAGACCCAGTACTTC. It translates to CASSLTGLAYIQETQYF.

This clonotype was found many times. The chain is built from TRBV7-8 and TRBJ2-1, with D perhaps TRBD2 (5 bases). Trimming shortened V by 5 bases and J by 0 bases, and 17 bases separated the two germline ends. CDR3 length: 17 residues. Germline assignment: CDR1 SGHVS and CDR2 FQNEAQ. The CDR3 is CASSPREGISSYNEQFF. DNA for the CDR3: TGTGCCAGCAGCCCGAGGGAAGGGATTAGCTCCTACAATGAGCAGTTCTTC.